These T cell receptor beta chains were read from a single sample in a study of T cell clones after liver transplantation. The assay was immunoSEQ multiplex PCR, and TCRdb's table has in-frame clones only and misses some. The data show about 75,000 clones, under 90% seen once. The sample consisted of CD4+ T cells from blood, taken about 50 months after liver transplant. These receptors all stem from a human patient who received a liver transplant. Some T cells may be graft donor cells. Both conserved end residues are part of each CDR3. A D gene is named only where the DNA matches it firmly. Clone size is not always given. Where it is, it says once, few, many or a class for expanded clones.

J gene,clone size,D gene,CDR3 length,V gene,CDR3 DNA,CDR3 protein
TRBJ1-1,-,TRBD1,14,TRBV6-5,TGTGCCAGCACCACGGGACAGCTAAACACTGAAGCTTTCTTT,CASTTGQLNTEAFF
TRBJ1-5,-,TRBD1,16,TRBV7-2,TGTGCCAGCAGCTTAGGCGGGACAGGGGTGAGTCAGCCCCAGCATTTT,CASSLGGTGVSQPQHF
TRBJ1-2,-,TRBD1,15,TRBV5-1,TGCGCCAGCAGCTCCCCGGACAGGGCAAGCTATGGCTACACCTTC,CASSSPDRASYGYTF
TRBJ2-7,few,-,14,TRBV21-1,TGTGCCAGCAGCATGGATAGGGTAGAGAGTGAGCAGTACTTC,CASSMDRVESEQYF
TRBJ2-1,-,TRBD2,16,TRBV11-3,TGTGCCAGCAGCTTAGGGGGACTAGCGGGAGGCGGAGAGCAGTTCTTC,CASSLGGLAGGGEQFF
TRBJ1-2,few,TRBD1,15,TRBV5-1,TGCGCCAGCAGCTTGGGGGACAGGGCAAGTTATGGCTACACCTTC,CASSLGDRASYGYTF
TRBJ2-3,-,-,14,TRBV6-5,TGTGCCACCAGGGGGGCTCATATTAGAGATACGCAGTATTTT,CATRGAHIRDTQYF
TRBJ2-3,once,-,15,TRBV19,TGTGCCAGTAGTATTCATGACTCTAGCACAGATACGCAGTATTTT,CASSIHDSSTDTQYF
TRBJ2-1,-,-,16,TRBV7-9,TGTGCCAGCAGCTTAACCAAATTAGTTGGGGACAATGAGCAGTTCTTC,CASSLTKLVGDNEQFF
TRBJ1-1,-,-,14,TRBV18,TGTGCCAGCTCCGGTGGGGGAGGGAACACTGAAGCTTTCTTT,CASSGGGGNTEAFF
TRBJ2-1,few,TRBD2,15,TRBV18,TGTGCCAGCTCACCAGTACTAGCGGAATACAATGAGCAGTTCTTC,CASSPVLAEYNEQFF
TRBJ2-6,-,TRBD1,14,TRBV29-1,TGCAGCGTAGACAGGGGCGCTGGGGCCAACGTCCTGACTTTC,CSVDRGAGANVLTF
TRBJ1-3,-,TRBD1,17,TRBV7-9,TGTGCCAGCGGAATAGGAAAGCAGGGGGATCCTGGAAACACCATATATTTT,CASGIGKQGDPGNTIYF
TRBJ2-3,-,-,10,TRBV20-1,TGCAGTGCTAGAACAGATACGCAGTATTTT,CSARTDTQYF
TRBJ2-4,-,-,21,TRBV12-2,TGTGCAAGTCGCTTAGGTGCGGCTAGCGTCCCCTCCGTAAGGGCCAAAAACATTCAGTACTTC,CASRLGAASVPSVRAKNIQYF
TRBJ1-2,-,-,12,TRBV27,TGTGCCAGCAGTTTATCAGGGAATGGCTACACCTTC,CASSLSGNGYTF
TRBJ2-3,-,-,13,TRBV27,TGTGCCAGCACCGTCTCTCCCACAGATACGCAGTATTTT,CASTVSPTDTQYF
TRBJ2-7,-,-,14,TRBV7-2,TGTGCCAGCAGCTACCGGGACAAGTCCTACGAGCAGTACTTC,CASSYRDKSYEQYF
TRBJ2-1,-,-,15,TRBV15,TGTGCCACCAGCGGGGGTGGGGTCTCCTACAATGAGCAGTTCTTC,CATSGGGVSYNEQFF
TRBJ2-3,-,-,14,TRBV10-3,TGTGCCAACGGCCCGGGAGATAGGACAGATACGCAGTATTTT,CANGPGDRTDTQYF
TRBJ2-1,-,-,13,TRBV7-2,TGTGCCAGCAGCCCGACGGGTCCCCCTATGGGGTTCTTC,CASSPTGPPMGFF
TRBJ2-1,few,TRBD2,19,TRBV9,TGTGCCAGCAGCTTAGAACCCGGGGCTAGCGGGAGTATTCGCAATGAGCAGTTCTTC,CASSLEPGASGSIRNEQFF
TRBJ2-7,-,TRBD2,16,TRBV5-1,TGCGCCAGCAGCCCCGGACTGGCGGGGGGGATACCCGAGCAGTACTTC,CASSPGLAGGIPEQYF
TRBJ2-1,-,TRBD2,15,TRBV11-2,TGTGCCAGCAGCTTAGGACTAGCGGGGGACAATGAGCAGTTCTTC,CASSLGLAGDNEQFF
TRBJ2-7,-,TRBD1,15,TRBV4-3,TGCGCCAGCAGCCAAGATCAGGGACAGGCCTACGAGCAGTACTTC,CASSQDQGQAYEQYF
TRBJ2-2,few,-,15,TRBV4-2,-,CASSQEFGGLGSCFF
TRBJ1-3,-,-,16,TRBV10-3,TGTGCCATCAGTGGAATGGCCGGCGAACCTGGAAACACCATATATTTT,CAISGMAGEPGNTIYF
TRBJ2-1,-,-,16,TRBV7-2,TGTGCCAGCAGTTTATCGGGATTCAGCTCCTACAATGAGCAGTTCTTC,CASSLSGFSSYNEQFF
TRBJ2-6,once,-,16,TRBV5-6,TGTGCCAGCAGCTTAGGTCCGCTTGCTGGGGCCAACGTCCTGACTTTC,CASSLGPLAGANVLTF
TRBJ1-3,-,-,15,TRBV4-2,TGTGCCAGCAGCCAGAGCCGGAGTGCTGGAAACACCATATATTTT,CASSQSRSAGNTIYF
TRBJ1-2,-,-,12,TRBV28,TGTGCCAGCAGTCCCGACGAGCGTGGCTACACCTTC,CASSPDERGYTF
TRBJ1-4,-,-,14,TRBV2,TGTGCCAGCAGTGGTCAGGTCATGGGTGAAAAACTGTTTTTT,CASSGQVMGEKLFF
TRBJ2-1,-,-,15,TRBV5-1,TGCGCCAGCAGCTTGGGGCAGGGGGGGAACAATGAGCAGTTCTTC,CASSLGQGGNNEQFF
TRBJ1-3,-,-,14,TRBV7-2,TGTGCCAGCAGCGTAGGGACGGTTGGAAACACCATATATTTT,CASSVGTVGNTIYF
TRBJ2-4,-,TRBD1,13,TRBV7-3,TGTGCCAGCAGCTCCGGGACAGGGGGCATTCAGTACTTC,CASSSGTGGIQYF
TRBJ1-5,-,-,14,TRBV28,TGTGCCAGCAGTCGTGGACAGTTCACGGGGGCCCAGCATTTT,CASSRGQFTGAQHF
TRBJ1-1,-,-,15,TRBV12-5,TGTGCTAGTGGTTTGATAGGGGGGCAGCGCACTGAAGCTTTCTTT,CASGLIGGQRTEAFF
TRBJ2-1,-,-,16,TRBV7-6,TGTGCCAGCAGCTTAGTCCGGGGGAGCTCCTACAATGAGCAGTTCTTC,CASSLVRGSSYNEQFF
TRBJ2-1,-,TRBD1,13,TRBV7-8,TGTGCCAGCAGCCCCCAAAGGGGGCATGAGCAGTTCTTC,CASSPQRGHEQFF
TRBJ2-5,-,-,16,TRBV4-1,TGCGCCAGCAGCCAAGATCCCCCACCCTCCAGGGAGACCCAGTACTTC,CASSQDPPPSRETQYF
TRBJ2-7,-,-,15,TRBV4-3,TGCGCCAGCAGCCAAGATGTACAGCACTCCTACGAGCAGTACTTC,CASSQDVQHSYEQYF
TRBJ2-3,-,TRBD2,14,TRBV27,TGTGCCAGCAAATTGATGAGCGGGGCCTTTACGCAGTATTTT,CASKLMSGAFTQYF
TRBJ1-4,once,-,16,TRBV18,TGTGCCAGCTCACCCCCCCGGGCCCGTCGGGGTGAAAAACTGTTTTTT,CASSPPRARRGEKLFF
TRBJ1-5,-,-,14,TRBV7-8,TGTGCCAGCAGCTTGAACACCCGCAATCAGCCCCAGCATTTT,CASSLNTRNQPQHF
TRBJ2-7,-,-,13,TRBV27,TGTGCCAGCAGTTCTCAACCCTCCTACGAGCAGTACTTC,CASSSQPSYEQYF
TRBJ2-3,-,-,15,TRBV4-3,TGCGCCAGCAGCCAACTAGCGATAAGCACAGATACGCAGTATTTT,CASSQLAISTDTQYF
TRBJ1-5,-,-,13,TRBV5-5,TGTGCCAGCAGCTACGGGCCCTGGGAGCCCCAGCATTTT,CASSYGPWEPQHF
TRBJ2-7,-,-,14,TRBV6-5,TGTGCCAGCACGGACCGGGACTCAGCCTACGAGCAGTACTTC,CASTDRDSAYEQYF
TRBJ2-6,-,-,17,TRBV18,TGTGCCAGCTCACCCTTCTCCTTCATGGCTGGGGCCAACGTCCTGACTTTC,CASSPFSFMAGANVLTF
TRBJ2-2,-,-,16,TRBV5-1,TGCGCCAGCAGCTTGGTGGGCGCGGGCGACACCGGGGAGCTGTTTTTT,CASSLVGAGDTGELFF
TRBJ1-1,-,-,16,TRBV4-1,TGCGCCAGCAGCCAAGATCCGAACACGGTGAACACTGAAGCTTTCTTT,CASSQDPNTVNTEAFF
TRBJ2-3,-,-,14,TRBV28,TGTGCCAGCAGTATGCCGGTCGGGGTAGCTACGCAGTATTTT,CASSMPVGVATQYF
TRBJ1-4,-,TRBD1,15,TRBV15,TGTGCCACCACGCCGCGGGGGACAGGGGGGGAAAAACTGTTTTTT,CATTPRGTGGEKLFF
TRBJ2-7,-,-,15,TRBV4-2,TGTGCCAGCAGCCAAGGCGATCGGGCCGGGTACGAGCAGTACTTC,CASSQGDRAGYEQYF
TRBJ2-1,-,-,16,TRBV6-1,TGTGCCAGCAGTGAATCTTGGGGCGCCGCCTACAATGAGCAGTTCTTC,CASSESWGAAYNEQFF
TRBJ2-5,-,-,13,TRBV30,TGTGCCTGGGAGGGGGGGATTCAAGAGACCCAGTACTTC,CAWEGGIQETQYF
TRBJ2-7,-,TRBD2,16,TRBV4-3,TGCGCCAGCAGCCCCTCGAGTGCGGGGGGGGGCTACGAGCAGTACTTC,CASSPSSAGGGYEQYF
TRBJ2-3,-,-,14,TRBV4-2,TGTGCCAGCAGCCAAGGGACGGGGTCAGATACGCAGTATTTT,CASSQGTGSDTQYF
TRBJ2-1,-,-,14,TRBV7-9,TGTGCCAGCAGCCGCCGAGACTACTACAATGAGCAGTTCTTC,CASSRRDYYNEQFF